This T cell receptor (beta chain) emerged from a study of CD8+ T cells in alopecia areata. General study results and limits: TCRs were shared less clearly across patients than in mice, possibly for HLA-related reasons.

The CDR3 consists of 14 residues. The J segment lost 5 bases and the V segment lost 3 bases, leaving 1 base of the junction unmatched. The germline V gene has CDR1 SEHNR and CDR2 FQNEAQ (reference sequence). Points on this clone: Its antigen is currently unknown.

Extracted from the samples, RNA was reverse transcribed into cDNA to serve as the sequencing template. Some clones are missing from TCRdb's copy, which holds only in-frame ones; the method was immunoSEQ multiplex PCR. Among 110,000 to 150,000 clones, about 60% were seen once, and the ten largest hold about 6%. Alopecia areata patients gave lesional scalp punch biopsies and peripheral blood samples. The rearrangement links TRBV7-9 to TRBJ2-3; 11 nucleotides line up with TRBD1. The receptor was derived from a human donor with alopecia areata. This sample comprised CD4+ T cells sorted from blood, obtained at week 0. The CDR3, as DNA: TGTGCCAGCAGCTTGGGACAGGGGGGAGATACGCAGTATTTT. It encodes CASSLGQGGDTQYF.